The rows below give T cell receptor beta chains drawn from one sample of a study of CD8 T cells in ankylosing spondylitis. TCRdb analysed the 5' RACE reads with MiXCR anew, one entry per CDR3 protein. The sample yields about 500,000 distinct CDR3 sequences, over 9.5% seen once. Sequenced input: blood, either unsorted or a sorted T cell fraction (not recorded which). These receptors originate from a male donor with ankylosing spondylitis. Both conserved end residues are part of each CDR3. The D gene is left open where the match is weak. The size entry is marked missing in some rows and otherwise reads once, few, many or a size class.

TRBV20-1,17,TRBD1,few,TRBJ1-5,TGCAGTGCTGGCAGGGGGGGAACGGGGAATAGCAATCAGCCCCAGCATTTT,CSAGRGGTGNSNQPQHF
TRBV14,13,NA,NA,TRBJ2-3,TGTGCCAGCAGCCAAGATCTTGAGTCTACGCAGTATTTT,CASSQDLESTQYF
TRBV3-1,12,NA,many,TRBJ1-2,TGTGCCAGTTCCTTGGGGGACTATGGCTACACCTTC,CASSLGDYGYTF
TRBV4-2,16,TRBD2,many,TRBJ2-1,TGTGCCAGCAGCTCCGTCGGGACTAGCGGGAGGATTGAGCAGTTCTTC,CASSSVGTSGRIEQFF
TRBV7-9,14,NA,many,TRBJ2-7,TGTGCCAGCAGTTCAGGGCCGGGGGCGTACGAGCAGTACTTC,CASSSGPGAYEQYF
TRBV29-1,12,NA,few,TRBJ1-1,TGCAGCGGGGGGGGGTTGAACACTGAAGCTTTCTTT,CSGGGLNTEAFF
TRBV5-1,18,TRBD2,NA,TRBJ2-5,TGCGCCAGCAGCTTGGACCATCTTTGCGGGAGGACCCTAGAGACCCAGTACTTC,CASSLDHLCGRTLETQYF
TRBV11-2,19,NA,NA,TRBJ2-3,TGTGCCAGCAGCTCTCATATGACGAGGACCAATTTACGACCAGATACGCAGTATTTT,CASSSHMTRTNLRPDTQYF
TRBV27,13,NA,NA,TRBJ1-2,TGTGCCAGCAGTTTAGAGGGATTCTATGGCTACACCTTC,CASSLEGFYGYTF
TRBV14,14,NA,few,TRBJ2-1,TGTGCCAGCAGTCCGAGGCTCGGAGACAATGAGCAGTTCTTC,CASSPRLGDNEQFF
TRBV29-1,13,NA,few,TRBJ2-1,TGCAGTTCTCGCCACTACTCCTACAATGAGCAGTTCTTC,CSSRHYSYNEQFF
TRBV5-5,17,TRBD2,many,TRBJ2-1,TGTGCCAGCAGTCGAACCGCGACTAGCGGGGAAGACAATGAGCAGTTCTTC,CASSRTATSGEDNEQFF
TRBV19,14,NA,few,TRBJ1-2,TGTGCCAGTAGTCTAGGACTGGTGAACTATGGCTACACCTTC,CASSLGLVNYGYTF
TRBV5-1,14,NA,few,TRBJ1-1,TGCGCCAGCAGCATGGGACACACGAGAGATGAAGCTTTCTTT,CASSMGHTRDEAFF
TRBV5-1,14,TRBD2,few,TRBJ2-1,TGCGCCAGCAGCTTGGGGGAGGGATTCGGTGAGCAGTTCTTC,CASSLGEGFGEQFF
TRBV5-1,17,NA,many,TRBJ2-1,TGCGCCAGCAGCTTGGCAAGGACCCTCGGGTCCTACAATGAGCAGTTCTTC,CASSLARTLGSYNEQFF
TRBV5-1,14,NA,NA,TRBJ1-1,TGCGCCAGCAGCTTCAATGCCGGGGGCACTGAAGCTTTCTTT,CASSFNAGGTEAFF
TRBV4-2,15,NA,NA,TRBJ1-5,TGTGCCAGCAGCCAAGAGGCCGGGGAGGATCAGCCCCAGCATTTT,CASSQEAGEDQPQHF
TRBV12-3/TRBV12-4,13,TRBD2,many,TRBJ2-7,TGTGCCAGCAGCTTGGGGGGGTCCTACGAGCAGTACTTC,CASSLGGSYEQYF
TRBV11-2,16,NA,few,TRBJ1-4,TGTGCCAGCAGCTTTCCGACGGGGGGGGCTAATGAAAAACTGTTTTTT,CASSFPTGGANEKLFF
TRBV27,15,NA,NA,TRBJ2-7,TGTGCCAGCAGTGCCCTAGGTCACAGGGAACACGAGCAGTACTTC,CASSALGHREHEQYF
TRBV10-3,13,NA,NA,TRBJ2-1,TGTGCCATCACCGGGTTAGAAAACAATGAGCAGTTCTTC,CAITGLENNEQFF
TRBV7-9,15,TRBD1,NA,TRBJ1-1,TGTGCCAGCAGACGGCCGGGACAGGGGTTTGCTGAAGCTTTCTTT,CASRRPGQGFAEAFF
TRBV7-2,16,NA,many,TRBJ2-1,TGTGCCAGCAGCTTAGGTCCAGGGAACTCCTACAATGAGCAGTTCTTC,CASSLGPGNSYNEQFF
TRBV2,14,NA,many,TRBJ2-3,TGTGCCAGCTTGCTAGCGACTAGCACAGATACGCAGTATTTT,CASLLATSTDTQYF
TRBV2,12,NA,NA,TRBJ2-2,TGTGCCAGCAGTTTGGACAGCCGTGAGCTGTTTTTT,CASSLDSRELFF
TRBV20-1,15,TRBD2,few,TRBJ2-1,TGCAGTGCTAGAGATCTACTAGCGGGAGTAGTTGAGCAGTTCTTC,CSARDLLAGVVEQFF
TRBV5-1,14,NA,NA,TRBJ1-1,TGCGCCAGCAGAGAGGAGCTCACGAACACTGAAGCTTTCTTT,CASREELTNTEAFF
TRBV20-1,12,NA,NA,TRBJ2-5,TGCAGTGCTATGCCGGGACAAGAGACCCAGTACTTC,CSAMPGQETQYF
TRBV7-8,16,NA,many,TRBJ1-3,TGTGCCAGCAGCCCCGCGGTTTTGGGCTCTGGAAACACCATATATTTT,CASSPAVLGSGNTIYF
TRBV6-1,11,NA,NA,TRBJ2-7,TGTGCCAGCAGGGATGGTCGGGAGCAGTACTTC,CASRDGREQYF
TRBV7-2,13,NA,few,TRBJ1-1,TGTGCCAGCAGTGCGGACAGCCAGACAGAAGCTTTCTTT,CASSADSQTEAFF
TRBV20-1,18,TRBD1,NA,TRBJ1-1,TGCTGTGCTAGAGATCGCGGCAGGGGGACCCCTGGACGGGTTGAAGCTTTCTTT,CCARDRGRGTPGRVEAFF
TRBV3-1,17,TRBD1,few,TRBJ1-5,TGTGCCAGCAGCCAAGTACCGACAGGGACTTTTGGTCAGCCCCAGCATTTT,CASSQVPTGTFGQPQHF
TRBV12-3/TRBV12-4,14,TRBD2,NA,TRBJ2-7,TGTGCCAGCAGCCTGACTAGCGGATACTACGAGCAGTACTTC,CASSLTSGYYEQYF
TRBV6-5,16,TRBD2,NA,TRBJ2-5,TGTGCCAGCAGTTACGTTGGGACTAGCGGTGAAGAGACCCAGTACTTC,CASSYVGTSGEETQYF
TRBV11-1,18,TRBD1,NA,TRBJ1-2,TGTGCCAGCAGCTTAGGGACAGGGGGCGCCCGCTCTAACTATGGCTACACCTTC,CASSLGTGGARSNYGYTF
TRBV5-1,16,NA,NA,TRBJ2-7,TGCGCCAGCAGCTTGGATCCTGGGTCAAGACCAGCCGAGCAGTACTTC,CASSLDPGSRPAEQYF
TRBV29-1,14,NA,few,TRBJ1-2,TGCAGCGTTGCGGCTGGGGGCCGATACTATGGCTACACCTTC,CSVAAGGRYYGYTF
TRBV4-2,13,NA,many,TRBJ2-1,TGTGCCAGCAGCCAAGACAGGGACAATGAGCAGTTCTTC,CASSQDRDNEQFF
TRBV12-3/TRBV12-4,14,NA,many,TRBJ2-2,TGTGCCAGCAGCCTGATCGGTAACACCGGGGAGCTGTTTTTT,CASSLIGNTGELFF
TRBV7-8,18,TRBD2,many,TRBJ2-2,TGTGCCAGCAGACTACCTCTGAGACTAGCGGGAAGGACCGGGGAGCTGTTTTTT,CASRLPLRLAGRTGELFF
TRBV2,14,TRBD2,NA,TRBJ2-1,TGTGCCAGCGGGGTGGGACTAGCCATAAATGAGCAGTTCTTC,CASGVGLAINEQFF
TRBV6-1,14,NA,NA,TRBJ2-1,TGTGCCAGCAGTGCCGGGGCCTCCTACAATGAGCAGTTCTTC,CASSAGASYNEQFF
TRBV7-9,12,NA,many,TRBJ2-1,TGTGCCAGCAGCTTAACTAGTAATGAGCAGTTCTTC,CASSLTSNEQFF
TRBV6-5,16,NA,few,TRBJ1-3,TGTGCCAGCAGTTCGGCGGGACACAGCTCTGGAAACACCATATATTTT,CASSSAGHSSGNTIYF
TRBV20-1,13,NA,NA,TRBJ1-5,TGCAGTGCTAGTAGCATTAGCAATCAGCCCCAGCATTTT,CSASSISNQPQHF
TRBV7-2,13,NA,few,TRBJ1-6,TGTGCCATCCGGGAGTCGTCAAGTTCACCCCTCCACTTT,CAIRESSSSPLHF
TRBV24-1,16,TRBD1,many,TRBJ2-3,TGTGCCACCAGTGATTCGGACAGGGCTAGCACAGATACGCAGTATTTT,CATSDSDRASTDTQYF
TRBV19,16,NA,NA,TRBJ1-2,TGTGCCAGTAGTCTCCCGGGCGGGACGGAGGGAAAAGGCTACACCTTC,CASSLPGGTEGKGYTF
TRBV18,16,NA,NA,TRBJ2-1,TGTGCCAGCTCACCAAGTATCACCGAACTCGTCAATGAGCAGTTCTTC,CASSPSITELVNEQFF
TRBV3-1,16,TRBD2,few,TRBJ2-3,TGTGCCAGCAGCAAGACTAGCGGGGGGAGTCCAGATACGCAGTATTTT,CASSKTSGGSPDTQYF
TRBV24-1,18,TRBD2,NA,TRBJ2-1,TGTGCCACCAGTGATGTTAGCGGGAGGGGTCTGGGTAACAATGAGCAGTTCTTC,CATSDVSGRGLGNNEQFF
TRBV12-3/TRBV12-4,12,NA,few,TRBJ2-3,TGTGCCAGCAGCCCTCTAATCTCCACGCAGTATTTT,CASSPLISTQYF
TRBV18,15,NA,many,TRBJ2-1,TGTGCCAGCTCACCGCCATACGACAGCTACAATGAGCAGTTCTTC,CASSPPYDSYNEQFF